This entry features one TCR beta chain sequence. The germline V gene has CDR1 LNHNV and CDR2 YYDKDF (reference sequence). Between the trimmed V and J ends, which lost 5 bases and 3 bases, there was a span of 13 bases. The CDR3 consists of 14 residues. PCR primers comprised 60 Vbeta and 13 Jbeta primers. Profiling relied on immunoSEQ multiplex PCR, and the TCRdb table lists in-frame clones only, not all of them. Here the sample spans about 160,000 clones, roughly 79% being singletons. These data belong to a study of cytomegalovirus exposure and HLA in healthy donors. The V and J genes are TRBV15 and TRBJ1-1; D not resolved. The sequence came from a man in his forties in good health and CMV-seronegative. The specimen sequenced was PBMCs. The CDR3 DNA sequence: TGTGCCACCAGCGGGAGTGAGGGTTACACTGAAGCTTTCTTT. Its translation: CATSGSEGYTEAFF. The full variable domain, rest sourced from reference TRBV15 and TRBJ1-1, is DAMVIQNPRYQVTQFGKPVTLSCSQTLNHNVMYWYQQKSSQAPKLLFHYYDKDFNNEADTPDNFQSRRPNTSFCFLDIRSPGLGDTAMYLCATSGSEGYTEAFFGQGTRLTVV.